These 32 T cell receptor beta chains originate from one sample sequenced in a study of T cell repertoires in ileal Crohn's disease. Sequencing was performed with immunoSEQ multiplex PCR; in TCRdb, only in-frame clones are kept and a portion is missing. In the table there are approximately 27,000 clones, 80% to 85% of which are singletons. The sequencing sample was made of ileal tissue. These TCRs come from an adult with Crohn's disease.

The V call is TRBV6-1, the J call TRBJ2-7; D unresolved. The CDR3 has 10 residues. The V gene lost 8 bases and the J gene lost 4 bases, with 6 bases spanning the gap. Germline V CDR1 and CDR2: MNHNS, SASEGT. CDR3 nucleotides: TGTGCCAGCGAGACTTACGAGCAGTACTTC. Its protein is CASETYEQYF.

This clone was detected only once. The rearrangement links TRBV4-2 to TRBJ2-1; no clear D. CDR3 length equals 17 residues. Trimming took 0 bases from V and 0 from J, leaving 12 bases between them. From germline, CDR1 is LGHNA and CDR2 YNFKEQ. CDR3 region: CASSQDSAERSYNEQFF. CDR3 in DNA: TGTGCCAGCAGCCAAGATTCTGCGGAGCGCTCCTACAATGAGCAGTTCTTC.

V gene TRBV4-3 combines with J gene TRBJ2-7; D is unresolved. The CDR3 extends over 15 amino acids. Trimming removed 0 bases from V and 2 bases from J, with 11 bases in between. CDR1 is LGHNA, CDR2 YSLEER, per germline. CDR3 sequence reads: CASSQDWAGTYEQYF. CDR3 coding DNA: TGCGCCAGCAGCCAAGATTGGGCAGGAACCTACGAGCAGTACTTC.

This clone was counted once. Here the CDR3 DNA reads TGTGCCAGCAGCTTAGCGTTCCAGGGGTCATCTGGGGCCAACGTCCTGACTTTC. This codes for CASSLAFQGSSGANVLTF. The chain employs TRBV7-2 and TRBJ2-6, with TRBD1 as a possible D gene (6 bases). Germline lookup yields CDR1 SGHTA and CDR2 FQGNSA. Trimming left V 0 bases short and J 1 base short, with 13 bases between. This CDR3 spans 18 amino acids.

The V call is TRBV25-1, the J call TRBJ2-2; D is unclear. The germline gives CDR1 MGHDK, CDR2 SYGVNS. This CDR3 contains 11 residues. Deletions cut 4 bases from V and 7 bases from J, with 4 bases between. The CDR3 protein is CASSGGGELFF. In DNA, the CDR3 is TGTGCCAGCAGTGGAGGCGGGGAGCTGTTTTTT.

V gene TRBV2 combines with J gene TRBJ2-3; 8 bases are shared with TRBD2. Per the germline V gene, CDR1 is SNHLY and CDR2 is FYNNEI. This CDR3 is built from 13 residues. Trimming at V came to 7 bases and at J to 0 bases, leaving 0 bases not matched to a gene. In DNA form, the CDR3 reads TGTGCCAGCAAGCGGGGGAGCACAGATACGCAGTATTTT. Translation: CASKRGSTDTQYF.

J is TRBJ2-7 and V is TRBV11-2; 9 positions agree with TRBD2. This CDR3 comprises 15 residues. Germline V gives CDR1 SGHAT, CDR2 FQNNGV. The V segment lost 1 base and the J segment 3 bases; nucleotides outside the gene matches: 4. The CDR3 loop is CASSLGPAGGYEQYF. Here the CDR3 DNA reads TGTGCCAGCAGCTTAGGCCCAGCGGGGGGCTACGAGCAGTACTTC.

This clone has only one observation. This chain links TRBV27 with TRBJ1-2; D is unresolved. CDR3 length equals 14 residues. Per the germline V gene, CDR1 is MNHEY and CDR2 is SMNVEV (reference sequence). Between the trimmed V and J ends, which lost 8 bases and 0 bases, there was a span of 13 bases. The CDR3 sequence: CASGYRKSNYGYTF. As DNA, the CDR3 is TGTGCCAGCGGATACAGAAAATCTAACTATGGCTACACCTTC.

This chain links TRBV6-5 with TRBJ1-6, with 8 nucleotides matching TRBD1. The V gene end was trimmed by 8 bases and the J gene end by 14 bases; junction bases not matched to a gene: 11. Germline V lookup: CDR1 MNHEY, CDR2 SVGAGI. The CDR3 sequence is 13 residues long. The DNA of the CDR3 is TGTGCCAGCGCAGGGGGGCAGGGGGCTTCCCTCCACTTT. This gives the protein CASAGGQGASLHF.

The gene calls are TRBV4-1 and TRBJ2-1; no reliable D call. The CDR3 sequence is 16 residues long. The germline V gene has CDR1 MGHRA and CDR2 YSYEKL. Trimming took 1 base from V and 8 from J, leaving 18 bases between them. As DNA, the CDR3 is TGCGCCAGCAGCCAAGGAGGCGCTCCGGCTAGAGATGAGCAGTTCTTC. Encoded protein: CASSQGGAPARDEQFF.

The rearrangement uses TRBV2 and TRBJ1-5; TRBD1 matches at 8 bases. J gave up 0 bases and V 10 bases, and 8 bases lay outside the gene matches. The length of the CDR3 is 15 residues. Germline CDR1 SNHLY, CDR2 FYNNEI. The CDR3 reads CATSRDRNSNQPQHF. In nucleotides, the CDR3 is TGTGCCACTAGCCGGGACAGGAATAGCAATCAGCCCCAGCATTTT.

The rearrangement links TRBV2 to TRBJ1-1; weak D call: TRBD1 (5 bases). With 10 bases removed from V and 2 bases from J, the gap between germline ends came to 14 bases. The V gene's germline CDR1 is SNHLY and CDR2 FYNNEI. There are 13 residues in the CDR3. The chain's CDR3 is CATGTGRNTEAFF. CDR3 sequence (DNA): TGTGCCACTGGCACAGGAAGAAACACTGAAGCTTTCTTT.

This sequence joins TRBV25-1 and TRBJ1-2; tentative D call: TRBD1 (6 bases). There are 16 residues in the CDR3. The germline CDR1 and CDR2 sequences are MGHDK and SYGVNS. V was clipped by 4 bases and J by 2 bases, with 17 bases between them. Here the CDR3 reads CASSAGGGFRNYGYTF. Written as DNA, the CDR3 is TGTGCCAGCAGTGCGGGGGGGGGCTTCAGGAACTATGGCTACACCTTC.

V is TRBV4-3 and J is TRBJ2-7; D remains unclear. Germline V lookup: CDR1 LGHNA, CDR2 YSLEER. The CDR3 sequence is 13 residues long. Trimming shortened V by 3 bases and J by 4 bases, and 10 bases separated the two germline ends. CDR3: CASSQRLEYEQYF. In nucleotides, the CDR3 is TGCGCCAGCAGCCAGAGACTCGAGTACGAGCAGTACTTC.

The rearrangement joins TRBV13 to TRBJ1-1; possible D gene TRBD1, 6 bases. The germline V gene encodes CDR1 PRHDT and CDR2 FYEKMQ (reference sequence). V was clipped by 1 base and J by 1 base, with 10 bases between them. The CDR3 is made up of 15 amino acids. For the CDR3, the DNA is TGTGCCAGCAGCTTAGAAGGGGGAGCGAACACTGAAGCTTTCTTT. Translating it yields CASSLEGGANTEAFF.

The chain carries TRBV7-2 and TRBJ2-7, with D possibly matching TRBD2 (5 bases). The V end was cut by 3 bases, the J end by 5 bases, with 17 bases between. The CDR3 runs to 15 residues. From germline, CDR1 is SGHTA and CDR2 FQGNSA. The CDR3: CASSLGTRLENEQYF. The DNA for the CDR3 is TGTGCCAGCAGCTTGGGAACTAGGCTGGAAAACGAGCAGTACTTC.

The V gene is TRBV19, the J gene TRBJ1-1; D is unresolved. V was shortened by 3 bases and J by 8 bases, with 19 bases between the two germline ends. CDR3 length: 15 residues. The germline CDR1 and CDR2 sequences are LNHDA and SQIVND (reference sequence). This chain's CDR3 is CASSIGLIRGAEAFF. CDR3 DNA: TGTGCCAGTAGTATCGGTCTAATAAGAGGAGCAGAAGCTTTCTTT.

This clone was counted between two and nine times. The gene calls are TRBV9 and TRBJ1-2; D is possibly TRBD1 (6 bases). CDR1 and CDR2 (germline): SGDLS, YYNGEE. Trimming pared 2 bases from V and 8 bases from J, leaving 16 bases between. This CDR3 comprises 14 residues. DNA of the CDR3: TGTGCCAGCAGCGTCGGGACACTCCTATCCGGCTACACCTTC. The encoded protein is CASSVGTLLSGYTF.

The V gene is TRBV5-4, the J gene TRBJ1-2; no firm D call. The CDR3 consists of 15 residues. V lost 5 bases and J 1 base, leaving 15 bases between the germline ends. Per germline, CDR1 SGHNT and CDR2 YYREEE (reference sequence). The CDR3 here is CASSSKTDLNYGYTF. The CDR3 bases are TGTGCCAGCAGTTCAAAAACAGACCTTAACTATGGCTACACCTTC.

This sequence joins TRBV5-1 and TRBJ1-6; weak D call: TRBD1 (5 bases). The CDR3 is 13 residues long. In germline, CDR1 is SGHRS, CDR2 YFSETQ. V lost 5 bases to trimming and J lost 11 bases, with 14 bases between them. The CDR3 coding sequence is TGCGCCAGCAGGAAAGGGGAAGGGGCACCCCTCCACTTT. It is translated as CASRKGEGAPLHF.

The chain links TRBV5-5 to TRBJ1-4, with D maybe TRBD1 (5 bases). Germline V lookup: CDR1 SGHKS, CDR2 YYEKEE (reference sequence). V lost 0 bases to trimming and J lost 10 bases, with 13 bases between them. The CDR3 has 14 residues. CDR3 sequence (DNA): TGTGCCAGCAGCTTGGATCTGGGGCTTGGAAAACTGTTTTTT. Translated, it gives CASSLDLGLGKLFF.

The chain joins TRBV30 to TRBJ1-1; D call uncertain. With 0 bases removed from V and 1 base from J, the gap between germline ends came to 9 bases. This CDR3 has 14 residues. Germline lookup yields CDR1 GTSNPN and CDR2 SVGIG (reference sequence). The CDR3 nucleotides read TGTGCCTGGAGTGTATATACGGGGAACACTGAAGCTTTCTTT. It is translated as CAWSVYTGNTEAFF.

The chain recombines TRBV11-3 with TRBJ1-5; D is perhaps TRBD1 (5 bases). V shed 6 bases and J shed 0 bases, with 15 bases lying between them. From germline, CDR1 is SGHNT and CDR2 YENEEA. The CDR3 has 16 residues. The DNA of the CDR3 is TGTGCCAGCAGATACCGGGACTCAGATAGCAATCAGCCCCAGCATTTT. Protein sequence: CASRYRDSDSNQPQHF. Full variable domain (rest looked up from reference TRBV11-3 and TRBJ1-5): EAGVVQSPRYKIIEKKQPVAFWCNPISGHNTLYWYLQNLGQGPELLIRYENEEAVDDSQLPKDRFSAERLKGVDSTLKIQPAELGDSAVYLCASRYRDSDSNQPQHFGDGTRLSIL.

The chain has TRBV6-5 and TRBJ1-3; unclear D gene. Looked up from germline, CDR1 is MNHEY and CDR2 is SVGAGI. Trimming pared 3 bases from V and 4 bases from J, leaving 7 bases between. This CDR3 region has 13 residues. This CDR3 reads CASSYQQGNTIYF. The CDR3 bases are TGTGCCAGCAGTTATCAACAGGGAAACACCATATATTTT.

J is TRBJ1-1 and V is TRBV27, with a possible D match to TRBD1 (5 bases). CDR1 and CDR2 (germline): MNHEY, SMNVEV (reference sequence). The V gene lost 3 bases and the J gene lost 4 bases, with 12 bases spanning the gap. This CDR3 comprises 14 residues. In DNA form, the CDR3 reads TGTGCCAGCAGTTTCTCAGGGTTAGGCACTGAAGCTTTCTTT. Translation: CASSFSGLGTEAFF.

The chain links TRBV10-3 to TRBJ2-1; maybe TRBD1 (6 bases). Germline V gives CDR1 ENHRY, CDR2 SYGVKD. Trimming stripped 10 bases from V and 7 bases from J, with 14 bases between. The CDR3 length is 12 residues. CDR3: CASAIQGNEQFF. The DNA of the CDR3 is TGTGCCAGCGCCATACAGGGAAATGAGCAGTTCTTC.

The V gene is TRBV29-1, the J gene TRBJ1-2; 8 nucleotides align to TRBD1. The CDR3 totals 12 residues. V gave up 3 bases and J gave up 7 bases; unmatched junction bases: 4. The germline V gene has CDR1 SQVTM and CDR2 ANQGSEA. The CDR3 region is CSVDRGQGGYTF. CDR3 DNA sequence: TGCAGCGTTGACAGGGGGCAGGGTGGCTACACCTTC.

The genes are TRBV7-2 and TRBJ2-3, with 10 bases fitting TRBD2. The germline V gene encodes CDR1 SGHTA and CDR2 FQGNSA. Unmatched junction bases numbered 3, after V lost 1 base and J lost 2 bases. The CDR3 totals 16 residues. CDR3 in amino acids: CASSLGTSGNTDTQYF. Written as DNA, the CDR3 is TGTGCCAGCAGCTTAGGGACTAGCGGAAACACAGATACGCAGTATTTT.

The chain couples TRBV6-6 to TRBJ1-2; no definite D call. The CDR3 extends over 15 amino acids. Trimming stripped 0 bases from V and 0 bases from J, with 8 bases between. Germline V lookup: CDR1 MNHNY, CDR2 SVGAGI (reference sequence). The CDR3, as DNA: TGTGCCAGCAGTTACTCGGCGGCCTCTAACTATGGCTACACCTTC. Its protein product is CASSYSAASNYGYTF.

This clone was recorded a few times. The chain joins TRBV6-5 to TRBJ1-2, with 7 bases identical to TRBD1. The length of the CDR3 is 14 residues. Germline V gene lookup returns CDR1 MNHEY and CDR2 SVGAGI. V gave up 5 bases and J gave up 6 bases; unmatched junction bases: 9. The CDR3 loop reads CASSPGTDDNGYTF. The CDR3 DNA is TGTGCCAGCAGTCCAGGGACAGATGATAATGGCTACACCTTC.

The CDR3: CAARDRDNEKLFF. CDR3 bases: TGTGCCGCCCGGGACAGGGATAATGAAAAACTGTTTTTT. The rearrangement joins TRBV6-1 to TRBJ1-4, with 9 bases aligning to TRBD1. The V gene's germline CDR1 is MNHNS and CDR2 SASEGT. The CDR3 is made up of 13 amino acids. V trimming: 11 bases; J trimming: 4 bases; junction bases outside the gene matches: 5.

CDR3: CAITGNTLNTEAFF. CDR3 nucleotides: TGTGCCATAACGGGTAACACCTTGAACACTGAAGCTTTCTTT. V and J are TRBV7-9 and TRBJ1-1; unclear D gene. V was shortened by 10 bases and J by 0 bases, with 15 bases between the two germline ends. This CDR3 is 14 amino acids long. The V gene's germline CDR1 is SEHNR and CDR2 FQNEAQ (reference sequence).